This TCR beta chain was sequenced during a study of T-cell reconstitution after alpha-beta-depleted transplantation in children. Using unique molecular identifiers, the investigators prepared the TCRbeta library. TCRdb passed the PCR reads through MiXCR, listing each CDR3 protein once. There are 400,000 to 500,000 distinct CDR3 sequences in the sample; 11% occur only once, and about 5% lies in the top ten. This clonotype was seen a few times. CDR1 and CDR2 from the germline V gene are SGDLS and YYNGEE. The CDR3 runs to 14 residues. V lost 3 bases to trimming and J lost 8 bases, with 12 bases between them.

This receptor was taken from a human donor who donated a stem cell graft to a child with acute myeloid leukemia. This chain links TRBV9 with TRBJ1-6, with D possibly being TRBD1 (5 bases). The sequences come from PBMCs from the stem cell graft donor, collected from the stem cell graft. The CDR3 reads CASSGTRGDSPLHF. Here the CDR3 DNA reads TGTGCCAGCAGCGGAACGCGAGGGGATTCACCCCTCCACTTT.